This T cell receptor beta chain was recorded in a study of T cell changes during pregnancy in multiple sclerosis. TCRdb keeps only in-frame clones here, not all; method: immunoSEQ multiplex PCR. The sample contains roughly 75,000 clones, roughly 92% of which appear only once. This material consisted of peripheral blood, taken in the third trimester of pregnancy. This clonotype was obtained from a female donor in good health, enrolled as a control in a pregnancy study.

The CDR3 DNA follows: TGTGCCAGCAGCTTAATTGCGGGAGGGCCCATTGAGCAGTTCTTC. Protein product: CASSLIAGGPIEQFF. The chain has TRBV7-9 and TRBJ2-1; TRBD2 matches 9 bases. The V segment lost 2 bases and the J segment 9 bases; nucleotides outside the gene matches: 8. The CDR3 consists of 15 residues. Germline V CDR1 and CDR2: SEHNR, FQNEAQ (reference sequence).